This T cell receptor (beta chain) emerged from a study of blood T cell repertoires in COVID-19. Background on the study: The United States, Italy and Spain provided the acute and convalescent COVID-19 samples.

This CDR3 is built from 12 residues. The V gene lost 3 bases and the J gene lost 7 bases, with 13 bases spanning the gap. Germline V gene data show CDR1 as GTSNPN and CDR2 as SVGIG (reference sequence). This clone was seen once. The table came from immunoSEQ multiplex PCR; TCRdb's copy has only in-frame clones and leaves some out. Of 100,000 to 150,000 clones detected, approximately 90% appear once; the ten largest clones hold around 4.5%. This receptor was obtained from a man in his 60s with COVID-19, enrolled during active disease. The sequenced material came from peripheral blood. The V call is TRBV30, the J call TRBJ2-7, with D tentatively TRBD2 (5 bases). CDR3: CAWRASSGEQYF. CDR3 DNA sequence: TGTGCCTGGAGGGCTAGCTCGGGTGAGCAGTACTTC.